These 18 T cell receptor beta chains originate from one sample sequenced in a study of blood T cells in healthy people across ages. The second PCR ran about 6 to 12 cycles with a sample-barcoded 5' primer and J-beta primers. TCRdb re-called the 5' RACE reads through MiXCR, storing one row per CDR3 protein. In the table there are about 1.8 million distinct CDR3 sequences, roughly 50% of which are singletons. Input material: blood. The receptor set was obtained from a woman aged 40 to 50 in good health.

This clonotype was found a few times. This chain uses TRBV29-1 with TRBJ2-3, with TRBD1 matching 8 bases. CDR3 length equals 14 residues. The germline V gene encodes CDR1 SQVTM and CDR2 ANQGSEA. The V gene end was trimmed by 2 bases and the J gene end by 5 bases; junction bases not matched to a gene: 6. The CDR3 sequence is CSVETGGFVDTQYF. The DNA for the CDR3 is TGCAGCGTTGAAACAGGGGGTTTCGTAGATACGCAGTATTTT.

This clonotype was detected once. The chain has TRBV6-5 and TRBJ1-2; D ambiguous. V lost 2 bases and J 2 bases, leaving 9 bases between the germline ends. The germline V gene has CDR1 MNHEY and CDR2 SVGAGI. The CDR3 length is 14 residues. The CDR3 loop reads CASSYGRDNYGYTF. DNA of the CDR3: TGTGCCAGCAGTTACGGTAGAGACAACTATGGCTACACCTTC.

V usage is TRBV20-1 and J usage is TRBJ1-2; D possibly corresponds to TRBD1 (6 bases). V lost 3 bases and J 7 bases, leaving 15 bases between the germline ends. This CDR3 contains 13 residues. Germline V CDR1 and CDR2: DFQATT, SNEGSKA (reference sequence). The CDR3 bases are TGCAGTGCTAGCTCCCGGGGGGCATCTGGCTACACCTTC. Translation gives CSASSRGASGYTF.

The V call is TRBV2, the J call TRBJ2-7; D perhaps matches TRBD1 (5 bases). This CDR3 has 15 amino acids. V lost 3 bases, J lost 2 bases, and 14 bases lay in between. Per germline, CDR1 SNHLY and CDR2 FYNNEI. The CDR3, as DNA: TGTGCCAGCAGTGATCGTCAGGGTAAGGCCTACGAGCAGTACTTC. Translating gives CASSDRQGKAYEQYF.

A single count supports this clonotype. This chain joins TRBV15 and TRBJ2-3, with D possibly matching TRBD1 (5 bases). Trimming removed 0 bases at V and 1 base at J, with 5 bases between. This CDR3 comprises 14 residues. Germline CDR1 LNHNV, CDR2 YYDKDF (reference sequence). The CDR3 here is CATSRETGTDTQYF. Here the CDR3 DNA reads TGTGCCACCAGCAGAGAGACAGGCACAGATACGCAGTATTTT.

This chain links TRBV3-1 with TRBJ1-4; D is possibly TRBD1 (6 bases). The CDR3 runs 13 residues. Germline V gene data show CDR1 as LGHDT and CDR2 as YNNKEL (reference sequence). V lost 7 bases and J 5 bases, leaving 11 bases between the germline ends. The CDR3 is CASKTGQNEKLFF. The DNA for the CDR3 is TGTGCCAGCAAGACCGGACAGAATGAAAAACTGTTTTTT. The complete variable domain, with remaining parts taken from reference TRBV3-1 and TRBJ1-4, reads DTAVSQTPKYLVTQMGNDKSIKCEQNLGHDTMYWYKQDSKKFLKIMFSYNNKELIINETVPNRFSPKSPDKAHLNLHINSLELGDSAVYFCASKTGQNEKLFFGSGTQLSVL.

The chain employs TRBV4-3 and TRBJ1-1; D is undetermined. CDR3 length equals 13 residues. CDR1 LGHNA and CDR2 YSLEER come from the germline V gene. The V gene lost 4 bases and the J gene lost 5 bases, with 11 bases spanning the gap. The CDR3 nucleotides read TGCGCCAGCAGCCCCAATCTGGGGACTGAAGCTTTCTTT. This gives the protein CASSPNLGTEAFF.

This clonotype was found many times. The CDR3 sequence: CSVEGGAKNIQYF. CDR3 nucleotides: TGCAGCGTTGAGGGGGGGGCTAAAAACATTCAGTACTTC. The rearrangement links TRBV29-1 to TRBJ2-4, with a weak D call TRBD2 (7 bases). This CDR3 is built from 13 residues. Looked up from germline, CDR1 is SQVTM and CDR2 is ANQGSEA. Trimming stripped 3 bases from V and 4 bases from J, with 10 bases between.

This clonotype was detected only a few times. DNA for the CDR3: TGTGCCAGCGGGGACCTTCGTAAGCAGTTCTTC. Protein sequence: CASGDLRKQFF. The V call is TRBV12-3 or TRBV12-4, the J call TRBJ2-1; D tentatively fits TRBD1 or TRBD2 (5 bases each). The germline V and J ends were trimmed by 8 bases and 11 bases, with 13 bases remaining between them. The CDR3 contains 11 residues.

The J gene is TRBJ1-2, the V gene TRBV5-1; 9 bases match TRBD1. CDR3 length equals 13 residues. The V gene's germline CDR1 is SGHRS and CDR2 YFSETQ. The V gene end was trimmed by 4 bases and the J gene end by 6 bases; junction bases not matched to a gene: 4. For the CDR3, the DNA is TGCGCCAGCAGCCGACAGGGGGAGGATGGCTACACCTTC. The encoded protein is CASSRQGEDGYTF. The full variable domain, with the rest looked up from reference TRBV5-1 and TRBJ1-2, is KAGVTQTPRYLIKTRGQQVTLSCSPISGHRSVSWYQQTPGQGLQFLFEYFSETQRNKGNFPGRFSGRQFSNSRSEMNVSTLELGDSALYLCASSRQGEDGYTFGSGTRLTVV.

This clonotype was seen a handful of times. The chain carries TRBV7-2 and TRBJ2-7; possibly TRBD1 for D (5 bases). This CDR3 comprises 16 residues. Germline V lookup: CDR1 SGHTA, CDR2 FQGNSA. V was trimmed by 3 bases and J by 4 bases, leaving 19 bases between them. The DNA of the CDR3 is TGTGCCAGCAGCTTTTCCCGTGGGTACAGGAGTTACGAGCAGTACTTC. Translated: CASSFSRGYRSYEQYF.

J is TRBJ2-4 and V is TRBV7-2, with D perhaps matching TRBD1 (6 bases). With the DNA end fitting TRBJ2-7 better, the J assignment may be wrong. Germline values: CDR1 SGHTA, CDR2 FQGNSA. The CDR3 is 15 residues long. CDR3 residues: CASSLRRTGHTEQYF. The CDR3 coding sequence is TGTGCCAGCAGCTTAAGGAGAACGGGACACACCGAGCAGTACTTC.

This clonotype was detected only once. At one of its ends the junction is not consistent with the germline gene, which may arise from a read error. The rearrangement joins TRBV2 to TRBJ2-5; D is unresolved. CDR1 SNHLY and CDR2 FYNNEI come from the germline V gene. The CDR3 covers 14 residues. CDR3 protein: CAGSGIRRQETQYF. In DNA form, the CDR3 reads TGTGCCGGCAGTGGGATCAGGCGACAAGAAACCCAGTACTTC.

The gene calls are TRBV7-2 and TRBJ2-5, with 7 positions matching TRBD1. Germline values: CDR1 SGHTA, CDR2 FQGNSA. V was pared by 3 bases and J by 11 bases, with 15 bases of the junction left unmatched. The length of the CDR3 is 15 residues. CDR3 in amino acids: CASSFVDRPKNTQYF. CDR3 coding DNA: TGTGCCAGCAGCTTTGTGGACAGGCCCAAAAACACTCAGTACTTC.

The CDR3 sequence: CASTAITGNNEKLFF. The CDR3 nucleotides read TGTGCCAGCACCGCTATAACAGGGAATAATGAAAAACTGTTTTTT. J is TRBJ1-4 and V is TRBV2, with D possibly matching TRBD1 (6 bases). The V gene's germline CDR1 is SNHLY and CDR2 FYNNEI. Trimming stripped 7 bases from V and 4 bases from J, with 16 bases between. This CDR3 has 15 amino acids.

The CDR3 protein is CASSLEGTSPIYGYTF. The CDR3 region has the DNA TGTGCCAGCAGCTTAGAGGGGACATCCCCGATCTATGGCTACACCTTC. This chain joins TRBV7-9 and TRBJ1-2; D is perhaps TRBD1 (6 bases). The CDR3 has 16 residues. With 1 base removed from V and 4 bases from J, the gap between germline ends came to 16 bases. Germline CDR1 SEHNR, CDR2 FQNEAQ (reference sequence).

This clonotype was counted only a few times. The chain employs TRBV7-9 and TRBJ2-5; tentatively, D is TRBD1 (5 bases). The CDR3 has 18 amino acids. The V and J ends lost 5 bases and 3 bases respectively, with 25 bases between them. Germline V gives CDR1 SEHNR, CDR2 FQNEAQ (reference sequence). CDR3 amino acids: CASSLSDSTFHWKETQYF. For the CDR3, the DNA is TGTGCCAGCAGCCTGTCCGACAGCACATTTCACTGGAAAGAGACCCAGTACTTC.

This clonotype was counted a few times. The chain combines TRBV6-5 with TRBJ2-3; no clear D. V lost 5 bases and J lost 6, with 12 bases in between. Germline values: CDR1 MNHEY, CDR2 SVGAGI. The CDR3 sequence is 13 residues long. CDR3 nucleotide sequence: TGTGCCAGCAGTCCCCTATACGCGGATACGCAGTATTTT. Protein product: CASSPLYADTQYF.